The 6 T cell receptor beta chains below all came from one sample that was sequenced in a study of blood T cell repertoires in COVID-19. TCRdb's copy holds only in-frame clones and misses some; the assay was immunoSEQ multiplex PCR. The repertoire holds about 140,000 clones, with about three quarters as singletons. The material sequenced was peripheral blood. The receptors were sampled from a woman of 80 years or more with active or convalescent COVID-19.

This chain uses TRBV6-1 with TRBJ1-3; no clear D. The CDR3 is 13 amino acids. Germline V gene lookup returns CDR1 MNHNS and CDR2 SASEGT. V was clipped by 0 bases and J by 4 bases, with 4 bases between them. DNA of the CDR3: TGTGCCAGCAGTGAAGCTTCGGGAAACACCATATATTTT. Its translation: CASSEASGNTIYF.

This clone has just a few counts. The gene calls are TRBV9 and TRBJ1-1; 10 bases line up with TRBD1. With V trimmed by 0 bases and J by 4 bases, 15 bases remained unmatched. CDR3 length: 19 residues. Germline V CDR1 and CDR2: SGDLS, YYNGEE. CDR3 nucleotide sequence: TGTGCCAGCAGCGTAGTGTCCGGGGGCGCTGGGACAGGGGCCACTGAAGCTTTCTTT. The encoded protein is CASSVVSGGAGTGATEAFF. The full variable domain, its missing parts supplied by reference TRBV9 and TRBJ1-1, is DSGVTQTPKHLITATGQRVTLRCSPRSGDLSVYWYQQSLDQGLQFLIQYYNGEERAKGNILERFSAQQFPDLHSELNLSSLELGDSALYFCASSVVSGGAGTGATEAFFGQGTRLTVV.

CDR3 residues: CASSLAGGASISPLHF. CDR3 bases: TGCGCCAGCAGCTTGGCCGGGGGGGCTTCAATTTCACCCCTCCACTTT. This rearrangement joins TRBV5-1 to TRBJ1-6, with D possibly TRBD1 on 6 matching bases. Germline V gene sequence: CDR1 SGHRS, CDR2 YFSETQ. This CDR3 comprises 16 residues. V lost 0 bases, J lost 9 bases, and 16 bases lay in between.

The J gene is TRBJ1-2, the V gene TRBV5-6; the match to TRBD1 covers 9 bases. The V gene's germline CDR1 is SGHDT and CDR2 YYEEEE. The V and J ends lost 4 bases and 0 bases, in that order; junction bases with no gene match: 7. This CDR3 is 16 amino acids long. The CDR3 nucleotides are TGTGCCAGCAGCCACCCGACAGGGGGAACTAACTATGGCTACACCTTC. Amino acid sequence: CASSHPTGGTNYGYTF.

J is TRBJ2-7 and V is TRBV29-1; 7 nucleotides match TRBD1. Germline CDR1 SQVTM, CDR2 ANQGSEA. The CDR3 extends over 12 amino acids. The junction had 6 bases not matched to a gene; V was cut back by 7 bases and J by 3 bases. CDR3 loop: CSAIPGGYEQYF. The CDR3 DNA reads TGCAGCGCCATCCCAGGGGGCTACGAGCAGTACTTC.

This clone has a handful of counts. J is TRBJ1-2 and V is TRBV7-9, with D maybe TRBD1 (6 bases). CDR1 and CDR2 (germline): SEHNR, FQNEAQ (reference sequence). The V gene lost 5 bases and the J gene lost 3 bases, with 16 bases spanning the gap. The CDR3 extends over 15 amino acids. For the CDR3, the DNA is TGTGCCAGCAGCGCCCCGGGCGGGGGCTACTATGGCTACACCTTC. This encodes CASSAPGGGYYGYTF. Full variable domain (missing parts from reference TRBV7-9 and TRBJ1-2): DTGVSQNPRHKITKRGQNVTFRCDPISEHNRLYWYRQTLGQGPEFLTYFQNEAQLEKSRLLSDRFSAERPKGSFSTLEIQRTEQGDSAMYLCASSAPGGGYYGYTFGSGTRLTVV.